This TCR beta chain was found in a study of blood T cell repertoires in COVID-19. The germline V and J ends were trimmed by 5 bases and 0 bases, with 12 bases remaining between them. The CDR3 runs 15 residues. The germline CDR1 and CDR2 sequences are MNHEY and SVGAGI. Clones were sequenced by immunoSEQ multiplex PCR, and TCRdb holds only the in-frame ones, with some missing. This table holds some 160,000 clones, around 80% found once. V gene TRBV6-5 combines with J gene TRBJ2-3; D may be TRBD2 (6 bases). This receptor was obtained from a woman in her forties or fifties with acute or convalescent COVID-19. The sequenced material came from peripheral blood. This chain's CDR3 is CASSQGLASTDTQYF. In DNA, the CDR3 is TGTGCCAGCAGTCAGGGACTTGCTAGCACAGATACGCAGTATTTT.